The present TCR beta chain was sequenced within a study of technical replicates of blood from a few donors (dated 2017 in TCRdb). Library prep was done by the immunoSEQ multiplex PCR assay. Imported from immuneACCESS, the table was reduced by TCRdb to in-frame sequences with V and J called. These copies leave out some clones; in studies compared against another copy, an unresolved V gene accounts for under half, and the cause of the remainder is not known. A total of some 17,000 clones appear in this sample, approximately 89% of them only once. The ten largest clones add up to 11% of the sample. On this clone itself: Its antigen specificity is not known. Per-base qualities were not stored, and no clone one base away is much larger.

The V and J ends are trimmed by 4 bases and 2 bases, leaving 6 bases between them. The germline V gene yields WSHSY for CDR1 and SAAADI for CDR2. The CDR3 spans 13 residues, from the cysteine through the phenylalanine. The entry retains the CDR3 DNA only, 39 bases that are in frame from base 1. The chain couples TRBV10-2 to TRBJ2-1; 6 matching bases give a weak D call of TRBD2. Sequencing input: PBMCs. The sequence derives from a human donor in good health. In nucleotides, the sequence is TGCGCCAGCAGTGGCGGGGCCTACAATGAGCAGTTCTTC. It encodes CASSGGAYNEQFF.